The present TCR beta chain was sequenced within a study of OX40 agonist ivuxolimab in advanced cancers. The V and J ends lost 4 bases and 4 bases respectively, with 18 bases between them. Germline V gene lookup returns CDR1 SGDLS and CDR2 YYNGEE. There are 16 residues in the CDR3. Clones were read by immunoSEQ multiplex PCR, and TCRdb kept only the in-frame ones, dropping some. This sample carries 35,000 to 40,000 clones, 76% of them seen once, and the ten largest clones take roughly a quarter. This rearrangement joins TRBV9 to TRBJ2-1, with D perhaps matching TRBD1 or TRBD2 (6 bases each). The sequence was obtained from an adult with an advanced solid tumor such as melanoma, head and neck, liver or kidney cancer. The source was CD4+ or CD8+ T cells sorted from blood, collected in a trial of the OX40 agonist ivuxolimab. The CDR3 spells CASSPSGAGPYNEQFF. CDR3 nucleotides: TGTGCCAGCAGCCCCTCGGGGGCGGGGCCATACAATGAGCAGTTCTTC.